These T cell receptor beta chains were read from a single sample in a study of T cell changes during pregnancy in multiple sclerosis. Clones were read by immunoSEQ multiplex PCR, and TCRdb kept only the in-frame ones, dropping some. The data hold tens of thousands of clones, with about 91% observed a single time. The specimen was peripheral blood, collected before pregnancy. The receptor source for this set is a female donor with multiple sclerosis, enrolled in a pregnancy study. Each CDR3 is given with its conserved first and last residue. The D gene is left open where the match is weak. Part of the rows lack a size; the others show once, few, many or a class for expanded clones.

d_call j_call v_call clone_size cdr3_aa cdr3_nt
TRBD1 TRBJ2-2 TRBV30 . CAWSVFRGQGANTGELFF TGTGCCTGGAGTGTTTTCCGAGGGCAGGGGGCGAACACCGGGGAGCTGTTTTTT
. TRBJ1-6 TRBV11-2 . CASSLSGGGVNSPLHF TGTGCCAGCAGCTTAAGTGGGGGGGGAGTGAACTCACCCCTCCACTTT
. TRBJ1-5 TRBV6-1 . CASSVQGGQPQHF TGTGCCAGCAGTGTTCAGGGAGGTCAGCCCCAGCATTTT
TRBD2 TRBJ2-1 TRBV9 . CASSVGLAGADNEQFF TGTGCCAGCAGCGTGGGACTAGCGGGGGCCGACAATGAGCAGTTCTTC
TRBD1 TRBJ2-7 TRBV11-2 once CASNDRGVTPYEQYF TGTGCCAGCAACGACAGGGGCGTTACCCCCTACGAGCAGTACTTC
TRBD1 TRBJ1-2 TRBV11-2 . CASSLTGQGGYGYTF TGTGCCAGCAGCCTAACCGGACAGGGTGGATATGGCTACACCTTC
. TRBJ1-5 TRBV6-5 few CASSAGTSHQPQHF TGTGCCAGCAGTGCCGGGACAAGCCATCAGCCCCAGCATTTT
. TRBJ1-1 TRBV5-4 . CASSLSRVNTEAFF TGTGCCAGCAGCTTGAGCAGGGTTAACACTGAAGCTTTCTTT
TRBD1 TRBJ1-2 TRBV5-6 . CASSGGQGPYGYTF TGTGCCAGCAGCGGGGGACAGGGCCCCTATGGCTACACCTTC
. TRBJ1-1 TRBV6-1 . CASSAYRNTEAFF TGTGCCAGCAGTGCATACAGGAACACTGAAGCTTTCTTT
TRBD2 TRBJ2-5 TRBV9 . CASSGGLAGGRAETQYF TGTGCCAGCAGCGGTGGACTAGCGGGGGGGCGGGCAGAGACCCAGTACTTC
. TRBJ2-3 TRBV11-3 . CASSLGARETDTQYF TGTGCCAGCAGCTTAGGCGCCCGGGAAACAGATACGCAGTATTTT
TRBD1 TRBJ2-3 TRBV6-1 . CATWRGQGGDTQYF TGTGCCACCTGGCGCGGACAGGGGGGAGATACGCAGTATTTT
TRBD1 TRBJ1-2 TRBV30 once CALRQGNYGYTF TGTGCCTTACGACAGGGGAACTATGGCTACACCTTC
TRBD1 TRBJ1-1 TRBV6-6 . CASSYTMTGGNPEAFF TGTGCCAGCAGTTACACGATGACAGGGGGAAACCCTGAAGCTTTCTTT
TRBD2 TRBJ2-5 TRBV7-2 . CASSLVPSGGETQYF TGTGCCAGCAGCTTAGTCCCCAGCGGGGGGGAGACCCAGTACTTC
. TRBJ1-3 TRBV19 . CASTTPSSGNTIYF TGTGCCAGTACCACACCGTCCTCTGGAAACACCATATATTTT
. TRBJ2-2 TRBV9 . CASSIGLTNTGELFF TGTGCCAGCAGCATCGGACTAACGAACACCGGGGAGCTGTTTTTT
. TRBJ1-6 TRBV7-9 once CASSKLPGQGTPLHF TGTGCCAGCAGCAAATTACCGGGGCAGGGGACACCCCTCCACTTT
. TRBJ1-5 TRBV6-5 . CASSPGGGNQPQHF TGTGCCAGCAGTCCCGGGGGGGGCAATCAGCCCCAGCATTTT
. TRBJ1-1 TRBV7-9 . CASSFQGNTEAFF TGTGCCAGCAGCTTTCAGGGGAACACTGAAGCTTTCTTT
. TRBJ1-5 TRBV2 . CASSDPGTSNQPQHF TGTGCCAGCAGCGATCCCGGGACAAGCAATCAGCCCCAGCATTTT
TRBD1 TRBJ1-2 TRBV27 . CASRPNQGAYYGYTF TGTGCCAGCAGACCGAACCAGGGGGCCTACTATGGCTACACCTTC
TRBD1 TRBJ1-6 TRBV7-2 . CASSLRDRGAPLHF TGTGCCAGCAGCCTCCGGGACAGGGGTGCACCCCTCCACTTT
TRBD1 TRBJ2-7 TRBV27 . CASSRDRASYEQYF TGTGCCAGTAGCCGGGACAGGGCCTCCTACGAGCAGTACTTC
TRBD2 TRBJ2-1 TRBV12-5 . CASGLVGLAGAGNEQFF TGTGCTAGTGGTTTGGTCGGACTAGCGGGGGCGGGAAATGAGCAGTTCTTC
. TRBJ1-6 TRBV4-1 . CASSPRGAGPYNSPLHF TGCGCCAGCAGCCCGCGGGGGGCAGGACCCTATAATTCACCCCTCCACTTT
TRBD1 TRBJ2-7 TRBV9 once CASSTRTGDEQYF TGTGCCAGCAGCACCCGGACAGGGGACGAGCAGTACTTC
. TRBJ2-2 TRBV5-1 . CASSFTGSSSGELFF TGCGCCAGCAGCTTCACCGGGTCGTCTTCCGGGGAGCTGTTTTTT
TRBD2 TRBJ2-5 TRBV9 . CASSRAGLAGSETQYF TGTGCCAGCAGCAGAGCGGGACTAGCGGGGTCAGAGACCCAGTACTTC
TRBD1 TRBJ2-7 TRBV6-6 . CASSWTGDNEQYF TGTGCCAGCAGTTGGACAGGGGACAACGAGCAGTACTTC
. TRBJ1-5 TRBV7-8 . CASSSQHRVTGNQPQHF TGTGCCAGCAGCTCTCAGCACAGGGTCACGGGCAATCAGCCCCAGCATTTT
TRBD1 TRBJ1-1 TRBV4-2 . CASSQEVGGLSTEAFF TGTGCCAGCAGCCAAGAGGTAGGGGGCTTAAGCACTGAAGCTTTCTTT
. TRBJ1-6 TRBV7-2 . CASSLLGRFDNSPLHF TGTGCCAGCAGCTTGTTGGGGCGCTTCGATAATTCACCCCTCCACTTT
. TRBJ1-1 TRBV29-1 . CSVERGLNTEAFF TGCAGCGTTGAGCGGGGCCTGAACACTGAAGCTTTCTTT
TRBD1 TRBJ1-2 TRBV4-2 . CASSRGDRAGSGYTF TGTGCCAGCAGCCGGGGGGACAGGGCGGGTTCCGGCTACACCTTC
TRBD1 TRBJ2-5 TRBV4-1 . CASSQGIQGVSETQYF TGCGCCAGCAGCCAAGGGATCCAGGGGGTATCAGAGACCCAGTACTTC
. TRBJ2-3 TRBV19 . CASSMRRGSSWDTQYF TGTGCCAGTAGTATGCGGCGGGGAAGCTCTTGGGATACGCAGTATTTT
TRBD1 TRBJ1-1 TRBV27 . CASGQGAFTEAFF TGTGCCAGCGGACAGGGGGCTTTCACTGAAGCTTTCTTT
. TRBJ1-5 TRBV15 . CATSREGAGQPQHF TGTGCCACCAGCAGAGAGGGGGCCGGGCAGCCCCAGCATTTT
TRBD2 TRBJ2-3 TRBV6-5 once CASSYSQRGGTDTQYF TGTGCCAGCAGTTACTCTCAGCGGGGGGGCACAGATACGCAGTATTTT
. TRBJ1-1 TRBV27 . CASSLRGLRTEAFF TGTGCCAGCAGTTTACGGGGGTTGCGGACTGAAGCTTTCTTT
TRBD2 TRBJ2-5 TRBV4-3 . CASSQELGAGGRSTQYF TGCGCCAGCAGCCAAGAGCTCGGAGCGGGGGGAAGGTCGACCCAGTACTTC
. TRBJ1-1 TRBV5-4 once CASSSTGLNTEAFF TGTGCCAGCAGCTCCACCGGGTTGAACACTGAAGCTTTCTTT
. TRBJ1-5 TRBV6-5 . CASSSQGWQPQHF TGTGCCAGCAGTTCCCAGGGCTGGCAGCCCCAGCATTTT
. TRBJ1-6 TRBV4-2 . CASSQVGGQGLLYNSPLHF TGTGCCAGCAGCCAAGTCGGAGGGCAGGGCCTTCTTTATAATTCACCCCTCCACTTT
TRBD1 TRBJ1-4 TRBV4-3 . CASSPYGQGARGEKLFF TGCGCCAGCAGCCCCTATGGACAGGGGGCCAGAGGCGAAAAACTGTTTTTT
. TRBJ2-1 TRBV7-3 . CASSRERANEQFF TGTGCCAGCAGCCGCGAAAGAGCCAATGAGCAGTTCTTC
TRBD2 TRBJ2-3 TRBV19 few CASSTTITLAGDADTQYF TGTGCCAGTAGTACCACCATCACTCTGGCGGGGGATGCAGATACGCAGTATTTT
. TRBJ2-5 TRBV18 . CASSPRETQYF TGTGCCAGCTCACCGCGAGAGACCCAGTACTTC
. TRBJ1-1 TRBV18 few CASSPLDTNTEAFF TGTGCCAGCTCACCACTGGACACGAACACTGAAGCTTTCTTT